Presented here are 2 T cell receptor beta chains from one specimen sequenced in a study of tumor and adjacent non-tumor tissue in lung cancer. A modified ARM-PCR protocol with three rounds of nested PCR amplified TCRbeta. A single record per CDR3 protein comes from TCRdb applying MiXCR to the multiplex PCR reads. The repertoire includes about 110,000 distinct CDR3 sequences, roughly 80% of them detected once, and about 40% sits in the top ten. RNA was extracted from bulk tissue without any cell sorting. The sequencing sample was made of lung tumor tissue. The receptors here all came from a woman aged 55 to 70 with non-small cell lung cancer.

This clonotype appeared many times. This rearrangement joins TRBV5-4 to TRBJ2-2, with TRBD2 as a possible D gene (6 bases). CDR3 length: 15 residues. The germline gives CDR1 SGHNT, CDR2 YYREEE (reference sequence). V shed 6 bases and J shed 2 bases, with 14 bases lying between them. CDR3 in amino acids: CASTPWGDNTGELFF. CDR3 in DNA: TGTGCCAGCACCCCGTGGGGGGACAACACCGGGGAGCTGTTTTTT.

The sample holds one count of this clonotype. A much larger clone differs by one base, so this may be a read error. The chain combines TRBV6-2 or TRBV6-3 with TRBJ1-2, with no clear D. V lost 6 bases, J lost 0 bases, and 17 bases lay in between. Germline values: CDR1 MNHEY, CDR2 SVGEGT. The CDR3 is made up of 16 amino acids. CDR3 protein: CASSASVTRSNYGYTF. The CDR3 coding sequence is TGTGCCAGCAGCGCCTCGGTGACAAGATCTAACTATGGCTACACCTTC.